A selection of T cell receptor beta chains follows, all from one sample in a study of blood T cell repertoires in COVID-19. Sequenced by immunoSEQ multiplex PCR; TCRdb stores in-frame clones only, minus some. The data contain over 200,000 clones, around 85% of them singletons. The specimen was peripheral blood. The source of these receptors is a human donor in a cohort sampled during active COVID-19. Each CDR3 is given with its conserved first and last residue. Fields, in order: J gene, D gene, clone size, V gene, CDR3 DNA, CDR3 protein. D genes are given only for firm matches. The size entry is marked missing in some rows and otherwise reads once, few, many or a size class.

TRBJ2-1,TRBD2,few,TRBV9,TGTGCCAGCAGCGTAGGCGGAGCGGGGGGGTACAATGAGCAGTTCTTC,CASSVGGAGGYNEQFF
TRBJ2-5,.,.,TRBV6-5,TGTGCCAACCAGGGGTCCCCTCAAGAGACCCAGTACTTC,CANQGSPQETQYF
TRBJ2-7,TRBD2,.,TRBV4-1,TGCGCCAGCAGCCATAGGCTTCTAGCGGGAGGCCACGAGCAGTACTTC,CASSHRLLAGGHEQYF
TRBJ2-7,TRBD2,.,TRBV10-2,TGCGCCAGCAGTGGGCGGGCGGGACTAGCGGGCCATGAGACGCTCTACGAGCAGTACTTC,CASSGRAGLAGHETLYEQYF
TRBJ2-5,.,.,TRBV10-3,TGTGCCATCAGTGACCAGCGGGAGACCCAGTACTTC,CAISDQRETQYF
TRBJ1-1,TRBD1,.,TRBV30,TGTGCCTGGAGCAGACAGGGGCCTGAAGCTTTCTTT,CAWSRQGPEAFF
TRBJ1-5,.,.,TRBV5-1,TGCGCCAGCAGCCCTGGTCGGGGGAAAGAGCAGCCCCAGCATTTT,CASSPGRGKEQPQHF
TRBJ2-5,TRBD1,.,TRBV2,TGTGCCAGCTCAACGGGACAGGGCTCGGAGACCCAGTACTTC,CASSTGQGSETQYF
TRBJ2-5,.,few,TRBV6-6,TGTGCCAGCGGTTCTGTTACCCAGTACTTC,CASGSVTQYF
TRBJ2-5,.,.,TRBV18,TGTGCCAGCTCACCCCCGTTAGGGGGTGCGGAGACCCAGTACTTC,CASSPPLGGAETQYF
TRBJ1-1,.,.,TRBV28,TGTGCCAGCAGTTTAGTGGCAGGTCGTCGGAACACTGAAGCTTTCTTT,CASSLVAGRRNTEAFF
TRBJ1-4,TRBD1,.,TRBV28,TGTGCCAGCAGTTCACCCCTGACAGGGCATGAAAAACTGTTTTTT,CASSSPLTGHEKLFF
TRBJ2-3,.,.,TRBV9,TGTGCCAGCAGCGTAGAGGGCGGGACTAGCACAGATACGCAGTATTTT,CASSVEGGTSTDTQYF
TRBJ2-7,TRBD2,.,TRBV5-8,TGTGCCAGCAGCTTTCGGACTAGCGGGAGTGGTGAGCAGTACTTC,CASSFRTSGSGEQYF
TRBJ1-5,TRBD1,.,TRBV27,TGTGCCAGCAGTCCATTCGACAGGGGCGATCAGCCCCAGCATTTT,CASSPFDRGDQPQHF
TRBJ2-7,TRBD2,.,TRBV6-2/TRBV6-3,TGTGCCAGCAGCTTCCAGCGGGGGCCCTACGAGCAGTACTTC,CASSFQRGPYEQYF
TRBJ2-6,TRBD1,.,TRBV9,TGTGCCAGCAGCCCCTTGGGACAGGGAATGGATGGGGCCAACGTCCTGACTTTC,CASSPLGQGMDGANVLTF
TRBJ2-7,TRBD1,.,TRBV6-2/TRBV6-3,TGTGCCAGCAGTTACTCAAGGACAGGGGATTACGAGCAGTACTTC,CASSYSRTGDYEQYF
TRBJ2-7,.,.,TRBV19,TGTGCCAGTAGTGACAGACAGGCCCCCTACGAGCAGTACTTC,CASSDRQAPYEQYF
TRBJ1-1,TRBD1,once,TRBV19,TGTGCCAGTATTTCAGGGGGCCTGAACACTGAAGCTTTCTTT,CASISGGLNTEAFF
TRBJ1-2,.,.,TRBV11-2,TGTGCCAGCAGCTCGGACATCTACCGCCTCTATGGCTACACCTTC,CASSSDIYRLYGYTF
TRBJ2-3,TRBD2,few,TRBV30,TGTGCCTGCTACCCTAGCGGGAGAGGGTATACGCAGTATTTT,CACYPSGRGYTQYF
TRBJ1-1,.,.,TRBV6-5,TGTGCCAGCAGTTACCACAGAATCAACACTGAAGCTTTCTTT,CASSYHRINTEAFF
TRBJ2-5,.,.,TRBV5-1,TGCGCCAGCAGCTTGGTGGGGCCCCAAGAGACCCAGTACTTC,CASSLVGPQETQYF
TRBJ1-2,.,few,TRBV24-1,TGTGCCACCAGTGATTTACAGGACAGATCTGGCTACACCTTC,CATSDLQDRSGYTF
TRBJ2-3,.,.,TRBV5-1,TGCGCCAGCAGTGAACAGGGCGCAGATACGCAGTATTTT,CASSEQGADTQYF
TRBJ2-7,.,.,TRBV7-9,TGTGCCAGCAGCTTAGACTTCTACGAGCAGTACTTC,CASSLDFYEQYF
TRBJ1-1,.,.,TRBV5-8,TGTGCCAGCAGCTTGGTACCGCCCTATTCCAACACTGAAGCTTTCTTT,CASSLVPPYSNTEAFF
TRBJ1-1,TRBD1,.,TRBV7-2,TGTGCCAGCAGCATAAGACAGGGGAACACTGAAGCTTTCTTT,CASSIRQGNTEAFF
TRBJ1-4,TRBD1,.,TRBV7-2,TGTGCCAGCAGCTTAGCCGGGACAGGACGTGAAAAACTGTTTTTT,CASSLAGTGREKLFF
TRBJ2-1,TRBD2,few,TRBV19,TGTGCCAGTAGTTTTGGGACTAGCGGCTCCTACAATGAGCAGTTCTTC,CASSFGTSGSYNEQFF
TRBJ2-1,.,once,TRBV27,TGTGCCAGCAGTCCTATGGGCGGGTACAATGAGCAGTTCTTC,CASSPMGGYNEQFF
TRBJ2-5,TRBD2,.,TRBV15,TGTGCCACCAGCAGAGATCGAGCGGGACTGGGGGAGACCCAGTACTTC,CATSRDRAGLGETQYF
TRBJ2-6,.,.,TRBV7-2,TGTGCCAGCAGCTCCCCGAGGGGGTTCGGGGCCAACGTCCTGACTTTC,CASSSPRGFGANVLTF
TRBJ2-2,.,.,TRBV4-1,TGCGCCAGCAGCCAAGAATCATGGGGGACACCTTTCACCGGGGAGCTGTTTTTT,CASSQESWGTPFTGELFF
TRBJ2-6,.,few,TRBV18,TGTGCCAGCTCACCACAGATTCAAGGAGCCTCCGGGGCCAACGTCCTGACTTTC,CASSPQIQGASGANVLTF
TRBJ2-5,TRBD2,.,TRBV9,TGTGCCAGCAGCCCAGCCCCCACTAGCGGGAGTCGTGAGACCCAGTACTTC,CASSPAPTSGSRETQYF